The rows below give T cell receptor beta chains drawn from one sample of a study of shared clonotypes between healthy human individuals. The repertoire was sequenced with immunoSEQ multiplex PCR; TCRdb's copy has only in-frame clones and lacks some. The table shows about 590,000 clones, with nearly 97% occurring only once. Sequencing used naive CD8+ T cells sorted from blood. Every receptor here comes from a woman aged 25 to 39 in good health. CDR3s include the opening cysteine and the closing phenylalanine or tryptophan. D genes are given only for firm matches. Size tells how often a clone was seen (once, few, many) or the class of an expanded clone, and some rows leave it out.

>TRBV30|NA|NA|TRBJ2-7
CAGRLAYEQYF
TGTGCCGGCCGCCTGGCCTACGAGCAGTACTTC
>TRBV6-1|NA|NA|TRBJ1-5
CASSETRGYQPQHF
TGTGCCAGCAGTGAAACAAGGGGCTATCAGCCCCAGCATTTT
>TRBV11-2|NA|NA|TRBJ2-7
CASSLGRGGYEQYF
TGTGCCAGCAGCTTAGGTAGGGGCGGCTACGAGCAGTACTTC
>TRBV27|NA|NA|TRBJ2-2
CASAGSGELFF
TGTGCCAGCGCAGGGTCCGGGGAGCTGTTTTTT
>TRBV15|NA|NA|TRBJ1-5
CATSREQEFNQPQHF
TGTGCCACCAGCAGGGAACAGGAATTCAATCAGCCCCAGCATTTT
>TRBV28|NA|NA|TRBJ2-3
CASSSGREGPGGDTQYF
TGTGCCAGCAGTTCTGGACGGGAGGGCCCAGGGGGAGATACGCAGTATTTT
>TRBV4-1|NA|NA|TRBJ2-7
CASSQDKGPGLEQYF
TGCGCCAGCAGCCAAGATAAAGGACCTGGCCTCGAGCAGTACTTC
>TRBV18|TRBD2|NA|TRBJ2-7
CASSPRLADRYQAGYEQYF
TGTGCCAGCTCACCACGGCTAGCGGATCGGTACCAAGCTGGCTACGAGCAGTACTTC
>TRBV7-6|NA|NA|TRBJ2-1
CASSLWGGDNEQFF
TGTGCCAGCAGCTTATGGGGAGGAGACAATGAGCAGTTCTTC
>TRBV29-1|TRBD2|NA|TRBJ2-3
CSVAGLAGRSDTQYF
TGCAGCGTTGCCGGACTAGCGGGGAGATCAGATACGCAGTATTTT
>TRBV27|NA|NA|TRBJ1-5
CASSVSGGNQPQHF
TGTGCCAGCAGTGTTTCAGGGGGCAATCAGCCCCAGCATTTT
>TRBV12-5|NA|once|TRBJ2-3
CASAIRDGTTDTQYF
TGTGCTAGTGCTATCAGGGACGGGACCACAGATACGCAGTATTTT
>TRBV7-6|NA|NA|TRBJ2-3
CASSSGSTDTQYF
TGTGCCAGCAGCTCCGGTAGCACAGATACGCAGTATTTT
>TRBV4-1|NA|NA|TRBJ2-3
CASSQDSAGTLTDTQYF
TGCGCCAGCAGCCAAGATAGCGCCGGTACCCTCACAGATACGCAGTATTTT
>TRBV4-1|NA|NA|TRBJ2-2
CASSQGAGLTGELFF
TGCGCCAGCAGCCAAGGGGCGGGACTCACCGGGGAGCTGTTTTTT
>TRBV14|NA|NA|TRBJ2-7
CASSLRGNSYEQYF
TGTGCCAGCAGCCTCCGCGGTAACTCCTACGAGCAGTACTTC
>TRBV23-1|NA|NA|TRBJ1-5
CASSPFLVGRNQPQHF
TGCGCCAGCAGTCCATTCCTGGTCGGGAGGAACCAGCCCCAGCATTTT
>TRBV11-2|NA|once|TRBJ2-1
CASSSERMQSYNEQFF
TGTGCCAGCAGCTCCGAGCGGATGCAATCCTACAATGAGCAGTTCTTC
>TRBV2|NA|NA|TRBJ2-1
CASSGEGGGDNEQFF
TGTGCCAGCAGTGGGGAAGGCGGGGGCGACAATGAGCAGTTCTTC
>TRBV5-6|NA|NA|TRBJ2-1
CASRGIAPEQFF
TGTGCCAGCAGAGGGATCGCCCCAGAGCAGTTCTTC